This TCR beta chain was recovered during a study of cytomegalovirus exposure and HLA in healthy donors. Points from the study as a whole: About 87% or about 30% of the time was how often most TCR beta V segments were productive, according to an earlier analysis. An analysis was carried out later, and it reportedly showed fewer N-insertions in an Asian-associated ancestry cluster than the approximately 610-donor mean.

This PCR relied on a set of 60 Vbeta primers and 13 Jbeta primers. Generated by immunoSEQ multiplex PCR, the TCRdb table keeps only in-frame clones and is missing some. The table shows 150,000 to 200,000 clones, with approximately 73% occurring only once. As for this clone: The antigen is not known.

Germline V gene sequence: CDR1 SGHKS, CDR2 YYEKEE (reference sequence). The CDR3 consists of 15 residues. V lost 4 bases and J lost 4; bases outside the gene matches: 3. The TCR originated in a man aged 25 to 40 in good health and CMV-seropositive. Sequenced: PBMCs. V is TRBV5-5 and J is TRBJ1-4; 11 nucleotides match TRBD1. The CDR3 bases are TGTGCCAGCAGCCCAGGGACAGGGGGTAATGAAAAACTGTTTTTT. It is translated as CASSPGTGGNEKLFF.